Below, 2 T cell receptor beta chains from the same sample are listed, as sequenced in a study of beta chain features in type 1 diabetes (dated by TCRdb to 2016 to 2019). Library preparation was by the immunoSEQ multiplex PCR assay. The entire amount of isolated RNA was reverse transcribed using the High Capacity cDNA Reverse Transcription Kit, so the sequenced TCRB transcripts were expressed ones. Imported from immuneACCESS, the table was reduced by TCRdb to in-frame sequences with V and J called. These copies leave out some clones; in studies compared against another copy, an unresolved V gene accounts for under half, and the cause of the remainder is not known. In all, the sample holds 450,000 to 600,000 clones, and approximately 30% of those were seen once. The ten largest clonotypes hold almost 0.065% of the sample. The sample comprised naive CD4+ T cells from blood. This specimen's cell subset or site label, interpreted: true naive CD4+ T cells. The receptors were sampled from a man aged 18 to 29 in good health.

This chain joins TRBV7-3 and TRBJ2-5; D is possibly TRBD2 (5 bases). The CDR3 runs 13 residues. CDR1 is SGHTA and CDR2 is FQGTGA in the germline V gene. Trimming left V 1 base short and J 5 bases short, with 8 bases between. The CDR3: CASSLSPGETQYF. In DNA, the CDR3 is TGTGCCAGCAGCTTAAGTCCGGGGGAGACCCAGTACTTC.

This clone has more than one count but fewer than ten. The same CDR3 can be traced to other DNA sequences in this sample. The chain couples TRBV9 to TRBJ2-1; D is uncertain. Germline V CDR1 and CDR2: SGDLS, YYNGEE. The CDR3 runs to 15 residues. Trimming cost V 0 bases and J 0 bases, with 7 bases left between them. CDR3 DNA: TGTGCCAGCAGCGTAGTTCCCAGCTCCTACAATGAGCAGTTCTTC. Protein sequence: CASSVVPSSYNEQFF.